The 25 T cell receptor beta chains presented below share a single source sample, sequenced in a study of response to subunit inactivated influenza vaccine. Each CDR3 protein is one row after TCRdb ran MiXCR on the RT-PCR reads. The table has about 480,000 distinct CDR3 sequences, around 9.9% seen once. Sequencing used PBMCs from blood, obtained 40 to 50 days after vaccination. The receptor source for this set is a man aged 50 to 59 who received an inactivated influenza vaccine.

This chain uses TRBV5-1 with TRBJ2-5; 10 positions agree with TRBD1. Germline V gene sequence: CDR1 SGHRS, CDR2 YFSETQ. The CDR3 extends over 14 amino acids. V lost 5 bases and J lost 5; bases outside the gene matches: 6. The CDR3 DNA reads TGCGCCAGCAGTCCGACAGGGGGCAGCGAGACCCAGTACTTC. Translated: CASSPTGGSETQYF.

About this clonotype: A much larger clone lies one base from this, so it may be a read error. The chain combines TRBV7-9 with TRBJ2-7; either TRBD1 or TRBD2 may fit D (5 bases each). This CDR3 comprises 14 residues. Germline CDR1 SEHNR, CDR2 FQNEAQ (reference sequence). V was shortened by 3 bases and J by 0 bases, with 9 bases between the two germline ends. The CDR3 sequence: CASSFGDGSYEQYF. The DNA for the CDR3 is TGTGCCAGCAGCTTCGGGGACGGCTCCTACGAGCAGTACTTC. Full variable domain (outside the CDR3, taken from reference TRBV7-9 and TRBJ2-7): DTGVSQNPRHKITKRGQNVTFRCDPISEHNRLYWYRQTLGQGPEFLTYFQNEAQLEKSRLLSDRFSAERPKGSFSTLEIQRTEQGDSAMYLCASSFGDGSYEQYFGPGTRLTVT.

V and J are TRBV20-1 and TRBJ1-6; no clear D. CDR1 DFQATT and CDR2 SNEGSKA come from the germline V gene (reference sequence). This CDR3 has 13 residues. Trimming took 0 bases from V and 9 from J, leaving 9 bases between them. The CDR3 spells CSARDYSGSPLHF. The CDR3 DNA sequence: TGCAGTGCTAGAGATTACTCTGGTTCACCCCTCCACTTT.

This clonotype turned up a few times. V and J are TRBV9 and TRBJ2-3, with no clear D. CDR1 SGDLS and CDR2 YYNGEE come from the germline V gene. The ends were cut back, 0 bases at V and 3 bases at J, with 5 bases in the middle. The CDR3 runs 13 residues. Here the CDR3 reads CASSVAVTDTQYF. The CDR3 bases are TGTGCCAGCAGCGTAGCTGTAACAGATACGCAGTATTTT.

This sequence joins TRBV4-2 and TRBJ2-7; 11 bases align to TRBD2. The V and J ends lost 2 bases and 3 bases, in that order; junction bases with no gene match: 6. Per germline, CDR1 LGHNA and CDR2 YNFKEQ. This CDR3 is 16 amino acids long. Here the CDR3 DNA reads TGTGCCAGCAGCCAAACCACTAGCGGGGGAAACTACGAGCAGTACTTC. This encodes CASSQTTSGGNYEQYF.

The gene calls are TRBV24-1 and TRBJ2-1; maybe TRBD1 (5 bases). Looked up from germline, CDR1 is KGHDR and CDR2 is SFDVKD. Trimming took off 7 bases at V and 0 bases at J, with 12 bases between the two ends. The CDR3 has 15 amino acids. CDR3 bases: TGTGCCACCAGCCAACTGGGGCGCTCCTACAATGAGCAGTTCTTC. It encodes CATSQLGRSYNEQFF.

The count of this clonotype is one. The chain uses TRBV6-1 and TRBJ2-3, with 13 bases lining up with TRBD2. The CDR3 covers 16 residues. V trimming: 3 bases; J trimming: 4 bases; junction bases outside the gene matches: 4. CDR1 is MNHNS and CDR2 is SASEGT in the germline V gene. CDR3 protein: CASSDSGLAGADTQYF. CDR3 in DNA: TGTGCCAGCAGTGATTCTGGACTAGCGGGAGCAGATACGCAGTATTTT.

This clonotype has at least ten counts. V is TRBV29-1 and J is TRBJ2-7, with a weak D call TRBD1 (6 bases). Trimming stripped 6 bases from V and 5 bases from J, with 14 bases between. The CDR3 is 12 residues long. The V gene's germline CDR1 is SQVTM and CDR2 ANQGSEA. The CDR3 DNA reads as TGCAGCGTCCAGGGGATTCGGAACGAGCAGTACTTC. This encodes CSVQGIRNEQYF.

This clonotype was observed at least ten times. This chain links TRBV4-3 with TRBJ1-1; no clear D gene. The germline V gene encodes CDR1 LGHNA and CDR2 YSLEER. The CDR3 is 13 amino acids. Trimming removed 3 bases from V and 5 bases from J, with 10 bases in between. The CDR3 spells CASSQEGRTEAFF. CDR3 DNA: TGCGCCAGCAGCCAGGAAGGGAGGACTGAAGCTTTCTTT.

A note on this clonotype: Sequence at one end of the junction differs from germline and may be a read error. This chain uses TRBV5-1 with TRBJ2-7; D gene unclear. Germline V gives CDR1 SGHRS, CDR2 YFSETQ. The CDR3 is made up of 13 amino acids. The CDR3 nucleotides are TGCGCCAGCAGCTACGACAAAACCTACGAGAAGTACTTC. This sequence encodes CASSYDKTYEKYF. Combining the CDR3 with reference TRBV5-1 and TRBJ2-7 gives the whole variable domain KAGVTQTPRYLIKTRGQQVTLSCSPISGHRSVSWYQQTPGQGLQFLFEYFSETQRNKGNFPGRFSGRQFSNSRSEMNVSTLELGDSALYLCASSYDKTYEKYFGPGTRLTVT.

The chain is built from TRBV4-1 and TRBJ1-2; D is perhaps TRBD1 (5 bases). The germline V and J ends were trimmed by 11 bases and 4 bases, with 14 bases remaining between them. Germline-derived CDR1 and CDR2 are MGHRA and YSYEKL. The CDR3 is 12 residues long. CDR3 DNA: TGCGCCTCCAGGGAAGGGCCCTATGGCTACACCTTC. This gives the protein CASREGPYGYTF.

V usage is TRBV7-8 and J usage is TRBJ2-1; 13 nucleotides line up with TRBD2. The germline gives CDR1 SGHVS, CDR2 FQNEAQ. The CDR3 has 15 residues. With V trimmed by 2 bases and J by 7 bases, 2 bases remained unmatched. CDR3 protein: CASSLRLAGGNEQFF. In DNA form, the CDR3 reads TGTGCCAGCAGCTTAAGACTAGCGGGGGGAAATGAGCAGTTCTTC.

This chain uses TRBV7-9 with TRBJ2-3; no clear D. CDR1 is SEHNR, CDR2 FQNEAQ, per germline (reference sequence). CDR3 size: 15 residues. The V end lost 3 bases, the J end lost 0 bases, and 10 bases lay between the germline ends. CDR3 sequence: CASSFGRTSTDTQYF. The CDR3 DNA reads as TGTGCCAGCAGCTTCGGCAGAACTAGCACAGATACGCAGTATTTT.

The rearrangement uses TRBV7-6 and TRBJ2-7; D may correspond to TRBD1 or TRBD2 (6 bases each). Germline V CDR1 and CDR2: SGHVS, FNYEAQ. The CDR3 loop spans 15 amino acids. V was trimmed by 2 bases and J by 0 bases, leaving 11 bases between them. CDR3 bases: TGTGCCAGCAGCTTAATAGGGGGGTCCTCCTACGAGCAGTACTTC. Amino acid sequence: CASSLIGGSSYEQYF. The full variable domain, rest sourced from reference TRBV7-6 and TRBJ2-7, is GAGVSQSPRYKVTKRGQDVALRCDPISGHVSLYWYRQALGQGPEFLTYFNYEAQQDKSGLPNDRFSAERPEGSISTLTIQRTEQRDSAMYRCASSLIGGSSYEQYFGPGTRLTVT.

The table lists this clonotype with a few counts. V usage is TRBV9 and J usage is TRBJ2-1; D gene unclear. V lost 0 bases to trimming and J lost 2 bases, with 12 bases between them. The CDR3 is made up of 16 amino acids. Germline CDR1 SGDLS, CDR2 YYNGEE. CDR3 amino acids: CASSVAIRYPYNEQFF. The DNA of the CDR3 is TGTGCCAGCAGCGTAGCTATCCGATACCCCTACAATGAGCAGTTCTTC.

This clonotype was seen at least ten times. V gene TRBV12-3 or TRBV12-4 combines with J gene TRBJ1-3, with 11 bases lining up with TRBD1. V trimming: 3 bases; J trimming: 4 bases; junction bases outside the gene matches: 8. The CDR3 sequence is 17 residues long. The DNA for the CDR3 is TGTGCCAGCAGTTTCGGGACAGGGGGGCTGGCCGGAAACACCATATATTTT. Translating gives CASSFGTGGLAGNTIYF.

J is TRBJ2-7 and V is TRBV7-2, with TRBD2 matching 8 bases. V lost 1 base, J lost 0 bases, and 5 bases stayed unmatched. The length of the CDR3 is 16 residues. Germline lookup yields CDR1 SGHTA and CDR2 FQGNSA. The chain's CDR3 is CASSLVPSGPSYEQYF. For the CDR3, the DNA is TGTGCCAGCAGCTTAGTACCTAGCGGGCCCTCCTACGAGCAGTACTTC.

The rearrangement joins TRBV5-1 to TRBJ2-7; TRBD1 matches 9 bases. The J call may be wrong; the DNA end is better matched by TRBJ2-1. CDR1 and CDR2 from the germline V gene are SGHRS and YFSETQ. The CDR3 runs to 15 residues. The CDR3 DNA reads TGCGCCAGCAGCTTGGTTGGACAGGGGTTGGACGAGCAGTTCTTC. Translating it yields CASSLVGQGLDEQFF.

This clonotype has only a few counts. The chain recombines TRBV10-3 with TRBJ1-1; no reliable D call. In germline, CDR1 is ENHRY, CDR2 SYGVKD. V was pared by 4 bases and J by 3 bases, with 6 bases between. The CDR3 is made up of 12 amino acids. As DNA, the CDR3 is TGTGCCATCAGTGCGAGGGACACTGAAGCTTTCTTT. It translates to CAISARDTEAFF.

This clonotype was found a few times. The chain employs TRBV20-1 and TRBJ1-2; 9 nucleotides agree with TRBD1. In germline, CDR1 is DFQATT, CDR2 SNEGSKA (reference sequence). Trimming took 2 bases from V and 6 from J; bases not matched to a gene: 7. The CDR3 runs 14 residues. The CDR3 nucleotides are TGCAGTGCTAGACCGACAGGGGGAACGGATGGCTACACCTTC. It specifies CSARPTGGTDGYTF.

This clonotype was counted between two and nine times. The chain links TRBV7-9 to TRBJ2-6; the D gene is possibly TRBD2 (5 bases). CDR3 size: 16 residues. Between the trimmed V and J ends, which lost 3 bases and 3 bases, there was a span of 12 bases. CDR1 is SEHNR, CDR2 FQNEAQ, per germline (reference sequence). The CDR3 bases are TGTGCCAGCAGCTTGTCTTACCGGGGTGGGGCCAACGTCCTGACTTTC. Its protein is CASSLSYRGGANVLTF.

This clonotype was found a few times. The rearrangement joins TRBV6-1 to TRBJ2-1; D assignment may be TRBD1 or TRBD2 (6 bases each). Germline CDR1 MNHNS, CDR2 SASEGT. The V end was cut by 8 bases, the J end by 6 bases, with 17 bases between. The CDR3 is 14 amino acids. The CDR3 region is CASPPPEGVNEQFF. CDR3 nucleotide sequence: TGTGCCAGCCCCCCCCCGGAGGGGGTCAATGAGCAGTTCTTC.

The V and J genes are TRBV20-1 and TRBJ1-1, with 10 nucleotides matching TRBD1. The CDR3 spans 12 residues. V was pared by 6 bases and J by 5 bases, with 3 bases of the junction left unmatched. The germline CDR1 and CDR2 sequences are DFQATT and SNEGSKA (reference sequence). CDR3 amino acids: CSAGTGVTEAFF. CDR3 nucleotide sequence: TGCAGTGCCGGGACAGGGGTGACTGAAGCTTTCTTT.

The chain has TRBV20-1 and TRBJ2-7, with a weak D call TRBD1 (6 bases). Deletions cut 4 bases from V and 3 bases from J, with 13 bases between. CDR1 DFQATT and CDR2 SNEGSKA come from the germline V gene (reference sequence). The CDR3 runs to 13 residues. The CDR3 region is CSATDSAYYEQYF. DNA of the CDR3: TGCAGTGCTACGGACAGTGCCTACTACGAGCAGTACTTC.

This chain uses TRBV7-8 with TRBJ2-3; no firm D call. V shed 7 bases and J shed 4 bases, with 12 bases lying between them. CDR1 is SGHVS, CDR2 FQNEAQ, per germline. This CDR3 is built from 13 residues. CDR3 sequence (DNA): TGTGCCAGCACCAGGACCGGCGCAGATACGCAGTATTTT. As protein: CASTRTGADTQYF. Complete variable domain (other parts from reference TRBV7-8 and TRBJ2-3): GAGVSQSPRYKVAKRGQDVALRCDPISGHVSLFWYQQALGQGPEFLTYFQNEAQLDKSGLPSDRFFAERPEGSVSTLKIQRTQQEDSAVYLCASTRTGADTQYFGPGTRLTVL.